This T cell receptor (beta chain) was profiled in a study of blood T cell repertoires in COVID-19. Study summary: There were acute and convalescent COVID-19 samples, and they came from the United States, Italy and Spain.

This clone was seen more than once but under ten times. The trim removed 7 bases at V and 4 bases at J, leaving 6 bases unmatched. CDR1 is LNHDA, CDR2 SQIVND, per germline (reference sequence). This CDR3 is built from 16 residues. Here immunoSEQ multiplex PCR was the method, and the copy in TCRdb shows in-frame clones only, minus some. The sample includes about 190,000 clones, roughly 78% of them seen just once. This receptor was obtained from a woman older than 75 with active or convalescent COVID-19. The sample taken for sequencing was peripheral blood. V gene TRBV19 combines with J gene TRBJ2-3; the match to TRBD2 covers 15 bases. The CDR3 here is CASTLGLAGGPDTQYF. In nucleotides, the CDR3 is TGTGCCAGTACCCTCGGACTAGCGGGGGGGCCAGATACGCAGTATTTT.